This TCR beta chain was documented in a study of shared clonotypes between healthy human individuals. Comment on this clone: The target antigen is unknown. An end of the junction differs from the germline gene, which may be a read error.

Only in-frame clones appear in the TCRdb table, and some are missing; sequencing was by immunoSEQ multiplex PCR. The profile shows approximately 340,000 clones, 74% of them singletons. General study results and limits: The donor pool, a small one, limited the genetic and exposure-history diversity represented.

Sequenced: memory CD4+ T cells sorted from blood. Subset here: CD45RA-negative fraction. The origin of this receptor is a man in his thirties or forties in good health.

The CDR3 sequence: CASSLDLLHPQVF. CDR3 in DNA: TGTGCCAGCAGCTTAGACCTACTCCATCCCCAAGTATTC. This chain connects TRBV11-3 to TRBJ2-7; no definite D call. The length of the CDR3 is 13 residues. Per germline, CDR1 SGHNT and CDR2 YENEEA.